This T cell receptor (beta chain) was found in a study of blood T cells in healthy people across ages. The second PCR ran 7 to 11 cycles with a sample-barcoded 5' primer and J-beta primers. MiXCR, run by TCRdb on the 5' RACE reads, gives a single entry per CDR3 protein. The sample includes 710,000 or so distinct CDR3 sequences, about 20% of them seen just once. The CDR3 spans 13 residues. Looked up from germline, CDR1 is MNHEY and CDR2 is SMNVEV (reference sequence). The V and J ends lost 10 bases and 7 bases respectively, with 19 bases between them. This chain links TRBV27 with TRBJ1-1; TRBD1 might be the D (6 bases). The sequenced sample consisted of blood. The sequence was collected from a man aged 65 to 79 in good health. Written as DNA, the CDR3 is TGTGCCATCGGGGGGCTCTTGACAGGTGAAGCTTTCTTT. It is translated as CAIGGLLTGEAFF.